This T cell receptor beta chain was sequenced in a study of blood T cell repertoires in COVID-19. Categorization into cohorts depended on clinical history that participants reported. Original handling: How many nucleated cells were present was estimated from reference gene primer amplification. This table comes from immunoSEQ multiplex PCR, and its TCRdb copy is limited to in-frame clones, with some not included. V, J and clone size are taken as reported in that table, and D and trimming were inferred from the DNA itself. Found here are some 270,000 clones, approximately 89% of them singletons; the top ten hold 2.8%. The V gene's germline CDR1 is LNHDA and CDR2 SQIVND (reference sequence). Trimming removed 7 bases from V and 4 bases from J; junction bases left unmatched: 6. The CDR3 is made up of 14 amino acids.

The sequencing input was PBMCs or T cells enriched from blood (not recorded which). The chain combines TRBV19 with TRBJ2-2, with 7 bases lining up with TRBD2. The sequence came from a man aged 35 to 55 who had been exposed to COVID-19. This CDR3 reads CASNEGRGTGELFF. CDR3 bases: TGTGCCAGTAACGAGGGGAGGGGCACCGGGGAGCTGTTTTTT.